The 11 T cell receptor beta chains below all came from one sample that was sequenced in a study of cytomegalovirus exposure and HLA in healthy donors. The PCR was carried out with 60 Vbeta primers and 13 Jbeta primers. Method: immunoSEQ multiplex PCR; TCRdb's copy keeps in-frame clones and lacks some. The data show some 95,000 clones, with approximately 65% seen just once and roughly 2% held by the top ten. Sequencing was performed on PBMCs. These receptors came from a man aged 30-40 years in good health and CMV-seronegative.

The chain is built from TRBV15 and TRBJ2-3; a possible D gene is TRBD2 (5 bases). This CDR3 contains 15 residues. CDR1 and CDR2 (germline): LNHNV, YYDKDF (reference sequence). V was cut by 1 base and J by 0 bases, with 8 bases left in between. The CDR3, as DNA: TGTGCCACCAGCAGAGCGAGGGAGAGCACAGATACGCAGTATTTT. Residues: CATSRARESTDTQYF.

The rearrangement uses TRBV10-3 and TRBJ2-5; 11 bases agree with TRBD2. The CDR3 extends over 14 amino acids. The V and J ends lost 6 bases and 3 bases, in that order; junction bases with no gene match: 3. The V gene's germline CDR1 is ENHRY and CDR2 SYGVKD. The CDR3 loop reads CAISHSGGEETQYF. As DNA, the CDR3 is TGTGCCATCAGCCATAGCGGGGGGGAAGAGACCCAGTACTTC.

V and J are TRBV4-1 and TRBJ1-5, with TRBD1 identical over 9 bases. The CDR3 runs to 15 residues. Trimming cost V 8 bases and J 7 bases; bases outside gene matches: 12. Per the germline V gene, CDR1 is MGHRA and CDR2 is YSYEKL. CDR3 loop: CASGRTQGAEQPQHF. CDR3 nucleotides: TGCGCCAGCGGCCGAACACAGGGGGCGGAACAGCCCCAGCATTTT.

CDR3 sequence: CASSSLSGTGYPGEQYF. In nucleotides, the CDR3 is TGTGCCAGCAGCTCATTAAGCGGGACAGGGTACCCGGGGGAGCAGTACTTC. The V and J genes are TRBV11-2 and TRBJ2-7; 9 nucleotides align to TRBD1. The V gene's germline CDR1 is SGHAT and CDR2 FQNNGV. After removal of 4 bases from V and 7 bases from J, the junction contained 17 bases not matched to a gene. This CDR3 region has 17 residues. Full variable domain (rest looked up from reference TRBV11-2 and TRBJ2-7): EAGVAQSPRYKIIEKRQSVAFWCNPISGHATLYWYQQILGQGPKLLIQFQNNGVVDDSQLPKDRFSAERLKGVDSTLKIQPAKLEDSAVYLCASSSLSGTGYPGEQYFGPGTRLTVT.

The chain is built from TRBV27 and TRBJ2-1; 12 positions match TRBD2. Germline CDR1 reads MNHEY; CDR2 reads SMNVEV (reference sequence). The CDR3 runs 17 residues. V lost 6 bases and J lost 4; bases outside the gene matches: 10. Written as DNA, the CDR3 is TGTGCCAGCAGCCCCTGGACTAGCGGGATCGGATACAATGAGCAGTTCTTC. It yields the protein CASSPWTSGIGYNEQFF.

This clone was counted a single time. The rearrangement uses TRBV19 and TRBJ2-7, with 8 bases fitting TRBD2. The CDR3 contains 14 residues. Germline V gives CDR1 LNHDA, CDR2 SQIVND (reference sequence). The V and J ends lost 5 bases and 3 bases, in that order; junction bases with no gene match: 6. The CDR3 sequence: CASSESGGDYEQYF. Written as DNA, the CDR3 is TGTGCCAGTAGTGAGTCGGGAGGGGACTACGAGCAGTACTTC.

The chain couples TRBV27 to TRBJ1-5; D is perhaps TRBD1 (6 bases). CDR1 MNHEY and CDR2 SMNVEV come from the germline V gene (reference sequence). The CDR3 totals 14 residues. V lost 2 bases and J lost 6, with 11 bases in between. CDR3 DNA: TGTGCCAGCAGTTTACCAGGGGCCGGTCAGCCCCAGCATTTT. Encoded protein: CASSLPGAGQPQHF.

V usage is TRBV4-2 and J usage is TRBJ2-1, with D possibly TRBD2 on 6 matching bases. The CDR3 has 17 amino acids. The germline gives CDR1 LGHNA, CDR2 YNFKEQ. Trimming stripped 1 base from V and 0 bases from J, with 13 bases between. In nucleotides, the CDR3 is TGTGCCAGCAGCCAAGCAATTCCCGGGAGCTCCTACAATGAGCAGTTCTTC. It encodes CASSQAIPGSSYNEQFF.

A few counts support this clone. This chain uses TRBV9 with TRBJ1-5; unclear D gene. V was shortened by 0 bases and J by 5 bases, with 9 bases between the two germline ends. Germline V CDR1 and CDR2: SGDLS, YYNGEE. This CDR3 comprises 14 residues. CDR3 protein: CASSVGQTHQPQHF. CDR3 in DNA: TGTGCCAGCAGCGTAGGACAAACTCATCAGCCCCAGCATTTT.

J is TRBJ2-7 and V is TRBV5-4, with 15 bases identical to TRBD2. CDR1 and CDR2 from the germline V gene are SGHNT and YYREEE (reference sequence). The CDR3 sequence is 17 residues long. The V and J ends lost 4 bases and 2 bases, in that order; junction bases with no gene match: 7. This CDR3 reads CASSRGTSGRSTYEQYF. In nucleotides, the CDR3 is TGTGCCAGCAGCCGAGGGACTAGCGGGAGGTCTACCTACGAGCAGTACTTC.

The rearrangement links TRBV11-2 to TRBJ1-2, with D unresolved. Germline CDR1 reads SGHAT; CDR2 reads FQNNGV. The CDR3 is made up of 12 amino acids. Trimming removed 5 bases from V and 7 bases from J, with 11 bases in between. CDR3 in DNA: TGTGCCAGCAGCCTTACGTCCGGTGGCTACACCTTC. It is translated as CASSLTSGGYTF.